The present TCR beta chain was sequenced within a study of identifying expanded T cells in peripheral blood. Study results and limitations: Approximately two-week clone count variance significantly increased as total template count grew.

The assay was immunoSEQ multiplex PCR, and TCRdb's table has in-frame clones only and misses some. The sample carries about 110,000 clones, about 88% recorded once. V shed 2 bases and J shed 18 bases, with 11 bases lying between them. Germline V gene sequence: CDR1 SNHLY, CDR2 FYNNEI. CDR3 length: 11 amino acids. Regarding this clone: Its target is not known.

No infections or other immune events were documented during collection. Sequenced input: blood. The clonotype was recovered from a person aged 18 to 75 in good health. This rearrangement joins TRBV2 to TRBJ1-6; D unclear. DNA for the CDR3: TGTGCCAGCAGTGAAACGGCCGCTTGCCACTTT. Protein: CASSETAACHF.